This is a list of T cell receptor beta chains from one sample in a study of spatial heterogeneity in lung cancer. TCRdb reprocessed the 5' RACE reads with MiXCR, giving one entry per CDR3 protein. The table lists 9,500 to 12,000 distinct CDR3 sequences, around 8% of them singletons, with roughly 22% in the top ten. Sample: lung tumor tissue, taken at surgery. The receptors were sampled from a female donor with early-stage non-small cell lung cancer. The CDR3 runs from the conserved cysteine through the conserved F or W. Each record gives: D gene, clone size, V gene, J gene, CDR3 DNA, CDR3 protein. The D gene is left open where the match is weak. Where a row states a size, it is once, few, many or the class of an expanded clone; other rows omit it.

D: NA; size: medium-sized; V: TRBV12-3/TRBV12-4; J: TRBJ1-1; DNA: TGTGCCAGCAGTTTAGGCTTACAGAAAGTGGATGAAGCTTTCTTT; CDR3: CASSLGLQKVDEAFF
D: NA; size: many; V: TRBV4-1; J: TRBJ2-7; DNA: TGCGCCAGCAGCCAAGATCCTCCCTCGTACGAGCAGTACTTC; CDR3: CASSQDPPSYEQYF
D: NA; size: many; V: TRBV7-2; J: TRBJ1-6; DNA: TGTGCCAGCAGCTTAGCTCCCGGACAGCCGGATTCACCCCTCCACTTT; CDR3: CASSLAPGQPDSPLHF
D: NA; size: few; V: TRBV29-1; J: TRBJ2-5; DNA: TGCAGCGTTGAAACAGGCCTGCGATACTTC; CDR3: CSVETGLRYF
D: NA; size: many; V: TRBV5-4; J: TRBJ2-7; DNA: TGTGCCAGCAGCTCAGTTAGGGACGAGCAGTACTTC; CDR3: CASSSVRDEQYF
D: NA; size: many; V: TRBV20-1; J: TRBJ2-2; DNA: TGCAGTGCTAGTACGGGGTACACCGGGGAGCTGTTTTTT; CDR3: CSASTGYTGELFF
D: NA; size: many; V: TRBV11-3; J: TRBJ1-3; DNA: TGTGCCAGCAGCTTAAGATCTGGAAACACCATATATTTT; CDR3: CASSLRSGNTIYF
D: NA; size: NA; V: TRBV7-2; J: TRBJ2-2; DNA: TGTGCCAGCAGCGCTAATACAGGGACCGGGGAGCTGTTTTTT; CDR3: CASSANTGTGELFF
D: TRBD2; size: medium-sized; V: TRBV2; J: TRBJ2-3; DNA: TGTGCCAGCAAGCGGGGGGGACCCTCCGATACGCAGTATTTT; CDR3: CASKRGGPSDTQYF
D: NA; size: many; V: TRBV4-2; J: TRBJ2-4; DNA: TGTGCCAGCAGCCGAGAAGTCGGACTAGCCAAAAACATTCAGTACTTC; CDR3: CASSREVGLAKNIQYF
D: TRBD1; size: many; V: TRBV20-1; J: TRBJ2-7; DNA: TGCAGTGCTAGAGGTGGAACGACAGGGAATCTCCACGAGCAGTACTTC; CDR3: CSARGGTTGNLHEQYF
D: NA; size: many; V: TRBV6-2/TRBV6-3; J: TRBJ2-7; DNA: TGTGCCAGCAGTCAGAGCCAGGGCGAGCAGTACTTC; CDR3: CASSQSQGEQYF
D: NA; size: many; V: TRBV27; J: TRBJ1-1; DNA: TGTGCCAGCAGTTTCCGGGGGGGCGCTGAAGCTTTCTTT; CDR3: CASSFRGGAEAFF
D: TRBD2; size: many; V: TRBV7-2; J: TRBJ2-1; DNA: TGTGCCAGCAGCCCCGTGGCGGGGGTTCCCAATGAGCAGTTCTTC; CDR3: CASSPVAGVPNEQFF
D: TRBD2; size: many; V: TRBV4-3; J: TRBJ2-5; DNA: TGCGCCAGCAGCCCTCGGACTAGCGGGGGAGGAGAGACCCAGTACTTC; CDR3: CASSPRTSGGGETQYF
D: NA; size: NA; V: TRBV6-1; J: TRBJ1-1; DNA: TGTGCCAGCAGTGAATTTATGGGCAGTACTGAAGCTTTCTTT; CDR3: CASSEFMGSTEAFF
D: TRBD2; size: many; V: TRBV12-3/TRBV12-4; J: TRBJ2-3; DNA: TGTGCCAGCAGTCTCCCTACCTTGACTAGCGGCCTTCCTCCTACGCAGTATTTT; CDR3: CASSLPTLTSGLPPTQYF
D: NA; size: many; V: TRBV20-1; J: TRBJ1-4; DNA: TGCAGTGCTAGAACAGGCAGGGCCGGGAGGAATGAAAAACTGTTTTTT; CDR3: CSARTGRAGRNEKLFF
D: NA; size: many; V: TRBV20-1; J: TRBJ2-2; DNA: TGCAGTGCTAGCGGTCAAAACACCGGGGAGCTGTTTTTT; CDR3: CSASGQNTGELFF
D: NA; size: many; V: TRBV15; J: TRBJ2-3; DNA: TGTGCCACCAGCAGAGGTGGGGGGCCGGGCACAGATACGCAGTATTTT; CDR3: CATSRGGGPGTDTQYF
D: NA; size: many; V: TRBV7-9; J: TRBJ2-7; DNA: TGTGCCAGCAGCCCGGTGGGGATTTCTACCTACGAGCAGTACTTC; CDR3: CASSPVGISTYEQYF
D: NA; size: many; V: TRBV5-5; J: TRBJ1-6; DNA: TGTGCCAGCACCACCCCGCGGCAACAGGCGAATTCACCCCTCCACTTT; CDR3: CASTTPRQQANSPLHF
D: NA; size: medium-sized; V: TRBV6-5; J: TRBJ2-6; DNA: TGTGCCAGCAGTACCTCCCGGGGGGCAGGCCCCGAAAGTGGGAGATCTGGGGCCAACGTCCTGACTTTC; CDR3: CASSTSRGAGPESGRSGANVLTF
D: NA; size: many; V: TRBV2; J: TRBJ1-3; DNA: TGTGCCAGCAGTGACCACAGCTCTGGAAACACCATATATTTT; CDR3: CASSDHSSGNTIYF
D: TRBD1; size: many; V: TRBV19; J: TRBJ2-7; DNA: TGTGCCAGCAGACTCAGACAGGGGTTCTACGAGCAGTACTTC; CDR3: CASRLRQGFYEQYF
D: NA; size: medium-sized; V: TRBV28; J: TRBJ1-2; DNA: TGTGCCAGCAGTTCGCAACAATTGGATGGCTACACCTTC; CDR3: CASSSQQLDGYTF
D: TRBD2; size: medium-sized; V: TRBV7-2; J: TRBJ2-7; DNA: TGTGCCAGCAGCTTAGGGCGGGGGAAGCTTTACGAGCAGTACTTC; CDR3: CASSLGRGKLYEQYF
D: NA; size: many; V: TRBV12-3/TRBV12-4; J: TRBJ1-5; DNA: TGTGCCAGCAGCCCGCAGGATGGTCAGCCCCAGCATTTT; CDR3: CASSPQDGQPQHF
D: NA; size: NA; V: TRBV29-1; J: TRBJ2-7; DNA: TGCAGCGTTCGCAGGGCCAACGAGCAGTACTTC; CDR3: CSVRRANEQYF
D: NA; size: many; V: TRBV7-9; J: TRBJ1-2; DNA: TGTGCCAGCAGCTTAGGTGGGACATGGGAAAACACCTTC; CDR3: CASSLGGTWENTF
D: TRBD2; size: few; V: TRBV9; J: TRBJ2-3; DNA: TGTGCCAGCAGCGGTGACCTAGCGGGGGGACCAGATACGCAGTATTTT; CDR3: CASSGDLAGGPDTQYF
D: TRBD2; size: many; V: TRBV6-6; J: TRBJ2-1; DNA: TGTGCCAGCAGTTACGCTAGCGGGGGGGCTCGGGAGCAGTTCTTC; CDR3: CASSYASGGAREQFF
D: NA; size: few; V: TRBV20-1; J: TRBJ1-1; DNA: TGCAGTGCCCACGGCCCTGGCAACGCTTTCTTT; CDR3: CSAHGPGNAFF
D: TRBD1; size: many; V: TRBV7-2; J: TRBJ2-1; DNA: TGTGCCAGCAGCTTCGTCATGGGACAGGGGGGCCGCTACAATGAGCAGTTCTTC; CDR3: CASSFVMGQGGRYNEQFF
D: NA; size: medium-sized; V: TRBV24-1; J: TRBJ2-3; DNA: TGTGCCACCAGTGGGACGGGCACCGGCACAGATACGCAGTATTTT; CDR3: CATSGTGTGTDTQYF
D: TRBD1; size: many; V: TRBV20-1; J: TRBJ2-1; DNA: TGCAGTGCTAGAGGAGCCGGGACAGGGGGCGGTTCGGATGAGCAGTTCTTC; CDR3: CSARGAGTGGGSDEQFF
D: NA; size: NA; V: TRBV7-6; J: TRBJ1-5; DNA: TGTGCCAGCAGCCAAGGGTCCGCAGGGAATCAGCCCCAGCATTTT; CDR3: CASSQGSAGNQPQHF
D: NA; size: many; V: TRBV20-1; J: TRBJ2-7; DNA: TGCAGTGCTCCCAGGAGGGGGGGCGACTACGAGCAGTACTTC; CDR3: CSAPRRGGDYEQYF
D: NA; size: medium-sized; V: TRBV6-2/TRBV6-3; J: TRBJ2-2; DNA: TGTGCCAGCAGTTACTCTAGGGAGCTGTTTTTT; CDR3: CASSYSRELFF
D: NA; size: many; V: TRBV6-6; J: TRBJ1-2; DNA: TGTGCCACTAGGGGGGGAAGTTTTGGCTACACCTTC; CDR3: CATRGGSFGYTF
D: NA; size: few; V: TRBV28; J: TRBJ2-3; DNA: TGTGCCAGCCCGGGGGATAGGGGACAGCAACTGTCTCGGACAGATACGCAGTATTTT; CDR3: CASPGDRGQQLSRTDTQYF
D: NA; size: medium-sized; V: TRBV28; J: TRBJ1-6; DNA: TGTGCCAGCAGTCCCTATAATTCACCCCTCCACTTT; CDR3: CASSPYNSPLHF
D: TRBD1; size: many; V: TRBV7-8; J: TRBJ1-5; DNA: TGTGCCAGCAGCCGCCGACTTAACAGGGGCGAGAGAAATCAGCCCCAGCATTTT; CDR3: CASSRRLNRGERNQPQHF
D: NA; size: medium-sized; V: TRBV6-5; J: TRBJ1-2; DNA: TGTGCCAGCAGTCCCACAGGGTCAGGAGGGGGAGTCTATGGCTACACCTTC; CDR3: CASSPTGSGGGVYGYTF
D: NA; size: many; V: TRBV6-5; J: TRBJ2-1; DNA: TGTGCCAGCAGTTACGCTACAGCGGAGAATGAGCAGTTCTTC; CDR3: CASSYATAENEQFF
D: NA; size: many; V: TRBV20-1; J: TRBJ1-6; DNA: TGCAGTGCTAGAGCCCATCCCGGGGGCAATTCACCCCTCCACTTT; CDR3: CSARAHPGGNSPLHF
D: TRBD2; size: many; V: TRBV27; J: TRBJ2-3; DNA: TGTGCCAGCAGACGCAAGGCGCCCCCGGCTAGCGGGGGTCCAGATACGCAGTATTTT; CDR3: CASRRKAPPASGGPDTQYF
D: TRBD1; size: many; V: TRBV2; J: TRBJ2-7; DNA: TGTGCCAGCGGTTCCGGGACAGGAGACTACGAGCAGTACTTC; CDR3: CASGSGTGDYEQYF
D: TRBD1; size: medium-sized; V: TRBV27; J: TRBJ2-1; DNA: TGTGCCAGCAGTTTATTCAGGGGGTTACTCTACAATGAGCAGTTCTTC; CDR3: CASSLFRGLLYNEQFF
D: TRBD1; size: many; V: TRBV29-1; J: TRBJ1-3; DNA: TGCAGCGTTGATCGACCCGACAGGGGGGGTGAAGGAAACACCATATATTTT; CDR3: CSVDRPDRGGEGNTIYF
D: NA; size: many; V: TRBV27; J: TRBJ1-3; DNA: TGTGCCAGCAGTTTATACAGGAGCTCTGGAAACACCATATATTTT; CDR3: CASSLYRSSGNTIYF
D: NA; size: many; V: TRBV11-2; J: TRBJ1-1; DNA: TGTGCCAGCACCTCCGGTGCAGTTTCCAACACTGAAGCTTTCTTT; CDR3: CASTSGAVSNTEAFF
D: TRBD1; size: NA; V: TRBV19; J: TRBJ2-7; DNA: TGTGCCAGTAGACCCCCCGGGACAGCCTACGAGCAGTACTTC; CDR3: CASRPPGTAYEQYF
D: NA; size: many; V: TRBV5-1; J: TRBJ1-1; DNA: TGCGCCAGCAGCTTGGTAGCCGGGACTTTGAACACTGAAGCTTTCTTT; CDR3: CASSLVAGTLNTEAFF
D: TRBD1; size: many; V: TRBV5-1; J: TRBJ2-2; DNA: TGCGCCAGCAGCTTGGGTCGGGACAGGTACACCGGGGAGCTGTTTTTT; CDR3: CASSLGRDRYTGELFF
D: TRBD2; size: many; V: TRBV7-6; J: TRBJ2-1; DNA: TGTGCCAGCAGCTTAGACATCGCAGCGGGGGGATACAATGAGCAGTTCTTC; CDR3: CASSLDIAAGGYNEQFF
D: TRBD1; size: medium-sized; V: TRBV20-1; J: TRBJ1-1; DNA: TGCAGTGCTAGGTCCGGGACAGTGAACACTGAAGCTTTCTTT; CDR3: CSARSGTVNTEAFF
D: NA; size: many; V: TRBV7-3; J: TRBJ2-3; DNA: TGTGCCAGCAGCTTATTACAGGGTACAGATACGCAGTATTTT; CDR3: CASSLLQGTDTQYF
D: NA; size: many; V: TRBV29-1; J: TRBJ1-2; DNA: TGCAGCGTTGTTGGCCACGCGGGAGGCTACACCTTC; CDR3: CSVVGHAGGYTF
D: NA; size: few; V: TRBV7-2; J: TRBJ1-3; DNA: TGTGCCAGCAGCTTATCGCGAGCCTCTGGAAACACCATATATTTT; CDR3: CASSLSRASGNTIYF